This TCR beta chain was observed in a study of regulatory T cells in long-lasting Graves disease (dated by TCRdb to the early 2020s). Broadly, across the study: Patients with newly diagnosed Graves' disease had been on antithyroid drugs for under 3 months. Peripheral blood TCR sequencing and RNA sequencing compared persistent Graves' disease patients with newly diagnosed Graves' disease patients. The study took place in China and was registered as a clinical trial. TCR sequencing covered around 13 persistent and some 20 newly diagnosed Graves' disease patients, around 33 samples in total. Results and caveats for the whole study, not just this receptor: The authors noted that the small sample size was a limitation that may lower accuracy. Persistent Graves' disease patients showed lower TCR Shannon entropy and fewer highly expanded clones than newly diagnosed patients, suggesting clonal expansion. Persistent patients shared more public clonotypes among themselves (under 3,000) than newly diagnosed patients did (approximately 900). TRBV28, TRBJ1-2 and TRBJ2-5 were preferentially used in persistent disease, while TRBV20-1 and TRBJ2-1 were favored in newly diagnosed disease. Sequencing and analysis were restricted to the TCR beta chain. Because the primary lesion, thyroid tissue, could not be accessed, the study looked at peripheral blood alone.

The germline V gene provides CDR1 SGHTA and CDR2 FQGNSA. V lost 5 bases and J lost 7 bases, and the count of bases not matched to a germline gene is 5. CDR3 length: 15 amino acids, cysteine to phenylalanine. CDR3 DNA is the only sequence kept; it has 45 bases, read in frame from the first base. The protocol used for the library was multiplex PCR. The instrument given in TCRdb is Illumina HiSeq 4000. iRepertoire HTBI primers and Arm-PCR amplification of CDR3 regions were used to construct TCR beta libraries. Gel purification was performed on PCR products prior to sequencing. The paper's processing steps were these. A total of fewer than 65 TRBV and some 15 TRBJ segments were identified across samples and were used for gene usage analysis of CDR3 amino acid clonotypes. COPE and FqMerger were used to merge filtered high-quality paired reads into contigs. BLAST was used to align contigs to the IMGT TRBV, TRBD and TRBJ reference genes, and CDR3 was defined following IMGT. Highly expanded clones were defined as clonotypes with a frequency above 0.1%. Shannon entropy served as the measure of repertoire diversity, while the Gini coefficient captured V-J evenness. Public clonotypes were defined as clonotypes shared by more than one individual. TCRdb reprocessed the public reads (quality trimming at Q25 with fastp, clone calling with MiXCR) and kept in-frame beta chains. All rows with the same CDR3 protein become a single entry with the most common DNA and genes. None of the V and J calls come from the authors' own analysis; TCRdb made them. Within this sample are about 450,000 distinct CDR3 sequences, with around 13% of them counted one time only. Approximately 15% of the sample comes from the top ten.

This clonotype was detected many times. No antigen is known for it. Per-base quality was not reported, and no clone a single base away is much larger than it. The time point label on this specimen signifies: newly diagnosed GD, antithyroid drugs for less than 3 months. For both TCR sequencing and RNA sequencing, RNA was extracted from PBMCs in TRIzol. The diagnosis of Graves' disease was made according to American Thyroid Association guidelines. Recruitment of patients was carried out at an endocrinology department in Xi'an, China. Each patient gave 7 to 9.5 milliliters of peripheral blood, collected in an EDTA anticoagulant tube. Ficoll Paque Plus density gradient separation was used to isolate PBMCs, and no additional T cell sorting was done. An Agilent 2100 Bioanalyzer and agarose gel were used to check RNA quality, while a NanoDrop 2000 measured RNA concentration. This sample also appeared in a second study, on T cells in Graves' hyperthyroidism and ophthalmopathy. As noted in the second study: Stable Graves' hyperthyroidism was defined as the absence of progression to ophthalmopathy over 18 months of follow-up. Hyperthyroidism patients were aged 18 to 65 years and newly diagnosed, with disease duration of less than 2 months. Exclusion was applied to patients with uncontrolled infections, other autoimmune diseases, pregnancy or lactation. Diagnoses were based on clinical symptoms, serum thyroxine and TRAb, thyroid ultrasound and orbital computed tomography. The first round of RT-PCR for the TCR CDR3 was performed with the HTBI primer set and the Qiagen OneStep RT-PCR kit. Most expanded thyroid clonotypes (frequency above 0.001) were also detected in blood, suggesting blood repertoires may reflect thyroid immune responses. In cross-validation, a model built on a 13 V-J signature told ophthalmopathy apart from stable hyperthyroidism with 85% to 90% sensitivity and around 83% specificity, and in testing the same model reached 80%/75%. During validation, the model predicted progression to ophthalmopathy a median of about 5.9 months ahead of onset, with approximately 71% sensitivity and around 72% specificity. TCR V-J signatures able to tell the groups apart were searched for in a discovery cohort of approximately 95 patients, of whom roughly 42 had Graves' ophthalmopathy and 55 to 65 had stable Graves' hyperthyroidism. Prospective prediction of ophthalmopathy was tested in an independent validation cohort of 18 to 20 hyperthyroidism patients and approximately 17 patients who later progressed to ophthalmopathy. The 100 discovery patients were randomly split 7:3 into training and test sets. The study also compared thyroid tissue and blood T-cell repertoires from five or six Graves' hyperthyroidism patients. Following sampling, methimazole starting at 30 mg daily was given to hyperthyroidism patients, and high-dose intravenous methylprednisolone was given to ophthalmopathy patients. The libraries were constructed in a second round of multiplex PCR and then size-selected and purified. Paired-end sequencing of the libraries was performed with 100 bp reads on an Illumina HiSeq2000. SOAPnuke was used to process the raw data, throwing out any read that contained adapters or uncalled bases, had a mean Phred below 15, or lacked an exact constant-primer or identifier match. High-quality paired reads were merged using COPE v1.2.5, and each unique nucleotide sequence was defined as a clonotype. MiTCR v1.1 was used to align clonotypes to the IMGT TRBV, TRBD and TRBJ reference segments. The analysis included only V-J combinations with a frequency above 0.0001, which together covered around 99% of the repertoires. The TCS score was defined as F50 (clonal expansion) divided by E x V (chaos), with BLOSUM62-based TCRdist calculated between CDR3 peptides within each V-J. Welch's t-statistics and random forest reduced around 550 V-J features to 10 to 15, which were used in a naive Bayes classifier (R e1071). No statistical method was used to fix the sample size in advance, and group allocation was not hidden from the investigators. The paper reports TCR Vbeta CDR3 sequencing of some 140 peripheral blood samples: around 45 ophthalmopathy, roughly 74 hyperthyroidism and around 17 progressor patients.

The sequence was obtained from a woman aged 50 to 60 with Graves disease. Donor details come from another sample of the same person, matched by shared clones. The chain links TRBV7-2 with TRBJ2-2; 12 junctional bases match TRBD2. The starting material was peripheral blood mononuclear cells (PBMCs), obtained at new diagnosis, from a patient treated with antithyroid drugs. CDR3 region: CASSIRTSGDGELFF. The DNA sequence is as follows: TGTGCCAGCAGCATCAGGACTAGCGGGGACGGGGAGCTGTTTTTT.